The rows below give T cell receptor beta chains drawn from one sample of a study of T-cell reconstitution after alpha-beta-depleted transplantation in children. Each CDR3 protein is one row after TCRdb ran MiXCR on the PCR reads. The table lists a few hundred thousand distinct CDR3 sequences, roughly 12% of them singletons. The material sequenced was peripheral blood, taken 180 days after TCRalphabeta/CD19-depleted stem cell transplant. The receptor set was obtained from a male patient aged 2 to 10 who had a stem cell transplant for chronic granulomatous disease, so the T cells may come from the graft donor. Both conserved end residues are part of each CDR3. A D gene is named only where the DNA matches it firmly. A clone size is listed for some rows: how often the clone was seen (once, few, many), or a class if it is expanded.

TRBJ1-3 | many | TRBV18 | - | CASSPELFSGNTIYF | TGTGCCAGCTCACCAGAACTCTTCTCTGGAAACACCATATATTTT
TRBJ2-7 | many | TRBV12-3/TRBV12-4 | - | CASSFGGREQYF | TGTGCCAGCAGTTTCGGAGGGAGGGAGCAGTACTTC
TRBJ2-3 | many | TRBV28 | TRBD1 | CASSLYGQGLADTQYF | TGTGCCAGCAGTTTATATGGACAGGGCCTTGCAGATACGCAGTATTTT
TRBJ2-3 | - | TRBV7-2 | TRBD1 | CASSFDRASTDTQYF | TGTGCCAGCAGCTTCGACAGGGCTAGCACAGATACGCAGTATTTT
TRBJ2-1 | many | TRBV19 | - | CASSFHIPQSSYNEQFF | TGTGCCAGTAGTTTCCACATCCCTCAAAGCTCCTACAATGAGCAGTTCTTC
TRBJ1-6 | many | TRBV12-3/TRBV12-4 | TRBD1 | CASSPDRESPLHF | TGTGCCAGCAGCCCCGACAGGGAATCACCCCTCCACTTT
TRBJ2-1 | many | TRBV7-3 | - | CASSLQGGLAYNEQFF | TGTGCCAGCAGCTTACAAGGGGGGCTCGCCTACAATGAGCAGTTCTTC
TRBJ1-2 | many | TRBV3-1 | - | CASSQALGYTF | TGTGCCAGCAGCCAAGCCCTGGGCTACACCTTC
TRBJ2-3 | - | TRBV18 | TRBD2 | CASSPPGLAGVDTQYF | TGTGCCAGCTCACCACCGGGACTAGCGGGAGTAGATACGCAGTATTTT
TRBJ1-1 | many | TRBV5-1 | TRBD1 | CASRIHRGMNTEAFF | TGCGCCAGCAGGATTCACAGGGGGATGAACACTGAAGCTTTCTTT
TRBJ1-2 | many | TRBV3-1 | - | CASSQEARGYTF | TGTGCCAGCAGCCAAGAGGCGCGTGGCTACACCTTC
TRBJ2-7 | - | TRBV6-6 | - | CASSYLVQDKSYEQYF | TGTGCCAGCAGTTACTTGGTGCAGGACAAGTCCTACGAGCAGTACTTC
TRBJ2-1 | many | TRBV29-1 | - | CSVGGLAYNEQFF | TGCAGCGTAGGGGGTCTGGCCTACAATGAGCAGTTCTTC
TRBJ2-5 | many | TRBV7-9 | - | CASSLENSHAGTQYF | TGTGCCAGCAGCTTAGAAAATAGCCACGCAGGGACCCAGTACTTC
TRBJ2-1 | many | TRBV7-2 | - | CASSRTANNEQFF | TGTGCCAGCAGCAGAACAGCAAACAATGAGCAGTTCTTC
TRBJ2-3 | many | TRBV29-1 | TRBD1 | CSARGGGFGTSKDTQYF | TGCAGCGCCAGAGGGGGCGGCTTCGGGACAAGTAAAGATACGCAGTATTTT
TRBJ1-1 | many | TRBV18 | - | CASSPRVQKNTEAFF | TGTGCCAGCTCACCACGTGTACAGAAGAACACTGAAGCTTTCTTT
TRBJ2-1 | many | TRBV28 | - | CASTEGSYNEQFF | TGTGCCAGCACAGAGGGGTCCTACAATGAGCAGTTCTTC
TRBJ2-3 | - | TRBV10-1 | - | CASSESPGLGTDTQYF | TGCGCCAGCAGTGAGTCGCCAGGGCTGGGGACAGATACGCAGTATTTT
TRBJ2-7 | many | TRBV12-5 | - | CASGHTYEQYF | TGTGCTAGTGGCCACACCTACGAGCAGTACTTC
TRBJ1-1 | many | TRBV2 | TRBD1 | CASSEDGTVPIYRGRNTEAFF | TGTGCCAGCAGTGAAGATGGGACGGTGCCTATTTACAGGGGGCGTAACACTGAAGCTTTCTTT
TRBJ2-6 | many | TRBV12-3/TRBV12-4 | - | CASSLWPGANVLTF | TGTGCCAGCAGTTTATGGCCTGGGGCCAACGTCCTGACTTTC
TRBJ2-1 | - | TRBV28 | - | CASSHPSRDYNEQFF | TGTGCCAGCAGTCACCCGTCTAGGGACTACAATGAGCAGTTCTTC
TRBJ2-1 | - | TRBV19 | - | CASSMEGPYNEQFF | TGTGCCAGTAGTATGGAGGGGCCCTACAATGAGCAGTTCTTC
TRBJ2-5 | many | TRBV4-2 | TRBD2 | CASSQDSAGKETQYF | TGTGCCAGCAGCCAAGATTCAGCGGGAAAAGAGACCCAGTACTTC
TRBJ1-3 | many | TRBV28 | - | CASRLRSSGTPSGNTIYF | TGTGCCAGCAGGTTGAGGTCTTCGGGCACCCCCTCTGGAAACACCATATATTTT
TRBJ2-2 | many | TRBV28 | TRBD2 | CASSPSGRGTGELFF | TGTGCCAGCAGCCCGAGCGGGAGAGGGACCGGGGAGCTGTTTTTT
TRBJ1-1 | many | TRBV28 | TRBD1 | CASSHGDRVMDTEAFF | TGTGCCAGCAGTCATGGGGACAGGGTTATGGACACTGAAGCTTTCTTT
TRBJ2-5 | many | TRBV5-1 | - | CASSLDEPWETQYF | TGCGCCAGCAGCTTGGACGAGCCTTGGGAGACCCAGTACTTC
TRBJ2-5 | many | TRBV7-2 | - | CASSFWREGGETQYF | TGTGCCAGCAGCTTCTGGCGTGAGGGGGGAGAGACCCAGTACTTC
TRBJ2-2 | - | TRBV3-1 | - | CASSLPKGLATNTGELFF | TGTGCCAGCAGCCTCCCCAAAGGTCTAGCTACGAACACCGGGGAGCTGTTTTTT
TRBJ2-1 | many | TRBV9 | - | CASSVDQGAAVTREQFF | TGTGCCAGCAGCGTAGACCAGGGTGCGGCAGTTACACGTGAGCAGTTCTTC
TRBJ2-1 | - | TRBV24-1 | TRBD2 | CATSDLISGRSDEQFF | TGTGCCACCAGTGATTTGATTAGCGGGAGAAGTGATGAGCAGTTCTTC
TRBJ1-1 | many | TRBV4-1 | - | CASSQAPQHQAFF | TGCGCCAGCAGCCAAGCTCCCCAACACCAGGCTTTCTTT
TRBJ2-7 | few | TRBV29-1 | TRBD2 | CSVDGGYEQYF | TGCAGCGTTGACGGGGGGTACGAGCAGTACTTC
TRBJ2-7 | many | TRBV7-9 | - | CASSLSASADEQYF | TGTGCCAGCAGCTTATCTGCTAGCGCGGACGAGCAGTACTTC
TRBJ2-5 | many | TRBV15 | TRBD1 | CATSRDGQGFEETQYF | TGTGCCACCAGCAGAGATGGACAGGGGTTTGAGGAGACCCAGTACTTC
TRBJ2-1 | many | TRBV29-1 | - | CSVNAYNEQFF | TGCAGCGTTAATGCCTACAATGAGCAGTTCTTC
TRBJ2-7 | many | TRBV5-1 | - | CAGDYEQYF | TGCGCCGGTGACTACGAGCAGTACTTC
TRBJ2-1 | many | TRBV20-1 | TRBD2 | CSATAPSGAYNEQFF | TGCAGTGCTACCGCCCCTAGCGGGGCCTACAATGAGCAGTTCTTC
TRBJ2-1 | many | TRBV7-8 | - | CASSPSGLLGEQFF | TGTGCCAGCAGCCCATCCGGGCTCTTGGGTGAGCAGTTCTTC
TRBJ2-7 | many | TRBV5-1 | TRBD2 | CASTPGGLDEQYF | TGCGCCAGCACTCCGGGGGGGCTCGACGAGCAGTACTTC
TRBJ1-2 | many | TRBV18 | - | CASSPPGPPGGYTF | TGTGCCAGCTCACCACCGGGACCCCCCGGAGGCTACACCTTC
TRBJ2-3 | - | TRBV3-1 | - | CASRTADTQYF | TGTGCCAGCAGGACGGCCGATACGCAGTATTTT
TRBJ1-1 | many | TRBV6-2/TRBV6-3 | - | CASREPGAESTEAFF | TGTGCCAGCAGAGAACCAGGGGCGGAAAGTACTGAAGCTTTCTTT
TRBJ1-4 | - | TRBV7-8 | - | CASSSRFRLFF | TGTGCCAGCAGCTCGAGATTCAGACTGTTTTTT
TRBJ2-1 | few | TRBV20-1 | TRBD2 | CSAGELAGVGSYNEQFF | TGCAGTGCTGGGGAACTAGCGGGAGTAGGGTCCTACAATGAGCAGTTCTTC
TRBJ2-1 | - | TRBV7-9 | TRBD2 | CASSSRLASYNEQFF | TGTGCCAGCAGCTCAAGACTAGCGTCCTACAATGAGCAGTTCTTC
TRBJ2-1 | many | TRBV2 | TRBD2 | CASRRGLAVPGEQFF | TGTGCCAGCAGGAGGGGACTAGCGGTCCCGGGGGAGCAGTTCTTC
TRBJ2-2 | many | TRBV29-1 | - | CSGDSSETGELFF | TGCAGCGGTGACTCCTCGGAGACCGGGGAGCTGTTTTTT
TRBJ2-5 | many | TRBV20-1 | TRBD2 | CSVIREARVETQYF | TGCAGTGTCATCCGGGAGGCTAGGGTTGAGACCCAGTACTTC
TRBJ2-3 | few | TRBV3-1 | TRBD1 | CASKEDRGQVRDTQYF | TGTGCCAGCAAGGAAGACAGGGGGCAAGTGAGAGATACGCAGTATTTT
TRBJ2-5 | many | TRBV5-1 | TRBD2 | CASSLAGLAGSETQYF | TGCGCCAGCAGCTTGGCCGGGCTAGCGGGTTCAGAGACCCAGTACTTC
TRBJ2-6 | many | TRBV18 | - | CASSPARASGANVLTF | TGTGCCAGCTCACCAGCCCGGGCCTCTGGGGCCAACGTCCTGACTTTC
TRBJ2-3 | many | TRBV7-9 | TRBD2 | CASSLASSGGFTDTQYF | TGTGCCAGCAGCTTAGCGTCTAGCGGGGGATTCACAGATACGCAGTATTTT
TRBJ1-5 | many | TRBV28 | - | CASIGQGGYSNQPQHF | TGTGCCAGCATAGGTCAGGGTGGATATAGCAATCAGCCCCAGCATTTT
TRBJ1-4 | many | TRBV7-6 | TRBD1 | CASSLGTGRNEKLFF | TGTGCCAGCAGCTTAGGGACAGGGAGGAACGAAAAACTGTTTTTT
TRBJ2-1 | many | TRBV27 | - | CASSPRVSYNEQFF | TGTGCCAGCAGTCCAAGGGTTTCGTACAATGAGCAGTTCTTC
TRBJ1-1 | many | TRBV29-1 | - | CSVDATPNTEAFF | TGCAGCGTTGATGCAACCCCGAACACTGAAGCTTTCTTT